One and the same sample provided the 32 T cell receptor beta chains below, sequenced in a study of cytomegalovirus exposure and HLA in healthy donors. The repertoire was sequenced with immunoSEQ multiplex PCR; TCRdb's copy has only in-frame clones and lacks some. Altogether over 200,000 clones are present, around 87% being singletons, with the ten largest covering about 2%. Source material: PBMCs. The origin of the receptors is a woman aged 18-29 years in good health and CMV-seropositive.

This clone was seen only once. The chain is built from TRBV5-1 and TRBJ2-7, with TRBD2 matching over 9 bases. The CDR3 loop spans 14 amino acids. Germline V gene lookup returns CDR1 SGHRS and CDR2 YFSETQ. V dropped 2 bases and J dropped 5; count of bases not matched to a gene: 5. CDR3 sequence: CASSFASGIDEQYF. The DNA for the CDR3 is TGCGCCAGCAGCTTCGCTAGCGGGATCGACGAGCAGTACTTC.

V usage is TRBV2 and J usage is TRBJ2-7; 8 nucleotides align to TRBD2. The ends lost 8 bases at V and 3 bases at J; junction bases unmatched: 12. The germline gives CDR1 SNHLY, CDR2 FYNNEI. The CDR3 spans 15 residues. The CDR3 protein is CASHTGGASGYEQYF. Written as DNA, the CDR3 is TGTGCCAGCCACACGGGGGGGGCTAGCGGCTACGAGCAGTACTTC.

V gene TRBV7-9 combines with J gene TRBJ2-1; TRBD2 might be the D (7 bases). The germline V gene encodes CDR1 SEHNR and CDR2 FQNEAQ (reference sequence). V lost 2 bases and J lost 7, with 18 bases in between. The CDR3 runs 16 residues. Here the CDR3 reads CASSLTRGAGSNEQFF. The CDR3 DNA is TGTGCCAGCAGCTTAACCCGGGGGGCAGGGTCGAATGAGCAGTTCTTC.

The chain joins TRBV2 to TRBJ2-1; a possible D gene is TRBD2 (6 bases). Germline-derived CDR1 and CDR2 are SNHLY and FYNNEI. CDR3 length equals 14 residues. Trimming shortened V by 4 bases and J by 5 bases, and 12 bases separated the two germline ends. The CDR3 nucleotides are TGTGCCAGCAGTGGAATGACGGGGGACAATGAGCAGTTCTTC. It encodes CASSGMTGDNEQFF.

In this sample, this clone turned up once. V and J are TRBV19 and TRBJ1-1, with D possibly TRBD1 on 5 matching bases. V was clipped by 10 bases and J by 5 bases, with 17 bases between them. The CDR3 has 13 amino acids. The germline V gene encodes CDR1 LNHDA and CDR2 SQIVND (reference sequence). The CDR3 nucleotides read TGTGCCACTACCCCAGGGCTAGGGACTGAAGCTTTCTTT. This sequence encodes CATTPGLGTEAFF.

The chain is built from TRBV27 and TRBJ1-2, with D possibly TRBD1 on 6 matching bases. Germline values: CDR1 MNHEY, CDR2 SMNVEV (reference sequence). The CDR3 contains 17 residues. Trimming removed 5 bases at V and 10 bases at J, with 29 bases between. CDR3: CASSPRLQMGTRAVYTF. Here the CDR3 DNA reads TGTGCCAGCAGTCCCCGACTCCAAATGGGGACACGGGCAGTCTACACCTTC.

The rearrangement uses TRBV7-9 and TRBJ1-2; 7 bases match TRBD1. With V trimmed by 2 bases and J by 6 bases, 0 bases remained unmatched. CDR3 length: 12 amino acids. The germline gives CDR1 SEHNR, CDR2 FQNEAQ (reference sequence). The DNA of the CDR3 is TGTGCCAGCAGCTTAAGGGGGCATGGCTACACCTTC. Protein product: CASSLRGHGYTF.

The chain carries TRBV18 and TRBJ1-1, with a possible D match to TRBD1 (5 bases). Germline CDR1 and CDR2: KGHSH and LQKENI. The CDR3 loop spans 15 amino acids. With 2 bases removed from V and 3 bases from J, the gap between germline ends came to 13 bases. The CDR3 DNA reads TGTGCCAGCTCACCAAGTAGGGGATGGGACACTGAAGCTTTCTTT. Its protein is CASSPSRGWDTEAFF. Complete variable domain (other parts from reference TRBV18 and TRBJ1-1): NAGVMQNPRHLVRRRGQEARLRCSPMKGHSHVYWYRQLPEEGLKFMVYLQKENIIDESGMPKERFSAEFPKEGPSILRIQQVVRGDSAAYFCASSPSRGWDTEAFFGQGTRLTVV.

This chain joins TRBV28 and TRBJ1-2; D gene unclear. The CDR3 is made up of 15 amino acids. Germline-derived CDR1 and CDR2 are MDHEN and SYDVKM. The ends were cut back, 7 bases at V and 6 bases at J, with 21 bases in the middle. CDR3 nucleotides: TGTGCCAGCATCCCCTCCGGCGGGCGGTTTGATGGCTACACCTTC. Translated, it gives CASIPSGGRFDGYTF.

In nucleotides, the CDR3 is TGTGCCAGCAGCCCACTGGGGGCGAACGGGGAGCTGTTTTTT. This sequence encodes CASSPLGANGELFF. This chain links TRBV28 with TRBJ2-2, with TRBD1 as a possible D gene (6 bases). The CDR3 covers 14 residues. Trimming cost V 6 bases and J 7 bases, with 15 bases left between them. In germline, CDR1 is MDHEN, CDR2 SYDVKM.

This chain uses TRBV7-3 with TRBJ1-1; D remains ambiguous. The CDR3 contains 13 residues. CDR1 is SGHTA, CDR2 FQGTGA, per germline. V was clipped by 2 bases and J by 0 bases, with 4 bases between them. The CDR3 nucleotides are TGTGCCAGCAGCTTAGCGATGAACACTGAAGCTTTCTTT. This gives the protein CASSLAMNTEAFF.

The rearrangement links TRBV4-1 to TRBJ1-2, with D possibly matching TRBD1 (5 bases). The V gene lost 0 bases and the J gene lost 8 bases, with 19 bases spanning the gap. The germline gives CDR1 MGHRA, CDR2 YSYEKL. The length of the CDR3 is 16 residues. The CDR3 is CASSQDLSGVGGGYTF. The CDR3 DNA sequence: TGCGCCAGCAGCCAAGATCTCTCGGGGGTCGGAGGGGGCTACACCTTC.

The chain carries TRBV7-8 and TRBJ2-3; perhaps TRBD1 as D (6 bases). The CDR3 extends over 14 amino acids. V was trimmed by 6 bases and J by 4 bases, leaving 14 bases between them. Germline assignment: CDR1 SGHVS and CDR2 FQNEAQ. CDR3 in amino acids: CASRVGWGPDTQYF. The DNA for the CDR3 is TGTGCCAGCAGGGTAGGCTGGGGGCCAGATACGCAGTATTTT.

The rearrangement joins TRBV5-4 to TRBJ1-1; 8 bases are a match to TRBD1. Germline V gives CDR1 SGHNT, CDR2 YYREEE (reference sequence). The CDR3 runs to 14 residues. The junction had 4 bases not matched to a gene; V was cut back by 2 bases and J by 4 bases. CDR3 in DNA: TGTGCCAGCAGCTTCCCGGACAGGGCCACTGAAGCTTTCTTT. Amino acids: CASSFPDRATEAFF.

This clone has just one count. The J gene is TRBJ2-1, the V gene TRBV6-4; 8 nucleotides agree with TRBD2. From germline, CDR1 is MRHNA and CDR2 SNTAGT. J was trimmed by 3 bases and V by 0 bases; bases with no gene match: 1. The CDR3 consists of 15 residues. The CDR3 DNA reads TGTGCCAGCAGTGACTCCGCGGGAGGCTACAATGAGCAGTTCTTC. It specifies CASSDSAGGYNEQFF.

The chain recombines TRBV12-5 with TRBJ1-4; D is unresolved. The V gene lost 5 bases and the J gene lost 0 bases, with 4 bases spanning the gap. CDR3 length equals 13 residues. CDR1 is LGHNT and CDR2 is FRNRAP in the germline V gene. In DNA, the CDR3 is TGTGCTAGTGGTCCAGCAACTAATGAAAAACTGTTTTTT. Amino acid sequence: CASGPATNEKLFF.

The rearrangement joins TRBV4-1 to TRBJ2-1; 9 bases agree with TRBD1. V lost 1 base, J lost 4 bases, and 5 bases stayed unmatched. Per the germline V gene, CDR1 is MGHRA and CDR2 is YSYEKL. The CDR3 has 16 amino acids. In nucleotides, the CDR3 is TGCGCCAGCAGCCAAGTGTCGGGACAGGGTTACAATGAGCAGTTCTTC. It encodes CASSQVSGQGYNEQFF.

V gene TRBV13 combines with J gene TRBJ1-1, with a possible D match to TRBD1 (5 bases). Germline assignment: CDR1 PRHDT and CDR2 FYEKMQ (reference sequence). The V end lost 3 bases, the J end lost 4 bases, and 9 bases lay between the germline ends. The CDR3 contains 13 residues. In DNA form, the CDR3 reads TGTGCCAGCAGCTTGGTCGGGGGCACTGAAGCTTTCTTT. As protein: CASSLVGGTEAFF. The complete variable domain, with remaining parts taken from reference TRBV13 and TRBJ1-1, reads AAGVIQSPRHLIKEKRETATLKCYPIPRHDTVYWYQQGPGQDPQFLISFYEKMQSDKGSIPDRFSAQQFSDYHSELNMSSLELGDSALYFCASSLVGGTEAFFGQGTRLTVV.

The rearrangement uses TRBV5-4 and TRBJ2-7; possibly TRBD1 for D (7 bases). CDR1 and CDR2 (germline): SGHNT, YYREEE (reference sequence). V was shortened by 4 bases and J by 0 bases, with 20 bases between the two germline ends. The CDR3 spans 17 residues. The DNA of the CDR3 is TGTGCCAGCAGCGAGGGGGCGGGACAGTCGAGCTCCTACGAGCAGTACTTC. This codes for CASSEGAGQSSSYEQYF.

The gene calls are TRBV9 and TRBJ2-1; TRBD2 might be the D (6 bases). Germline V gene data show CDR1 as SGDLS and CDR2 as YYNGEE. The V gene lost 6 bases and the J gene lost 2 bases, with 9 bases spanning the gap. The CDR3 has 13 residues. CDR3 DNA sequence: TGTGCCAGCACCCCGGGGGCCTACAATGAGCAGTTCTTC. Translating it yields CASTPGAYNEQFF.

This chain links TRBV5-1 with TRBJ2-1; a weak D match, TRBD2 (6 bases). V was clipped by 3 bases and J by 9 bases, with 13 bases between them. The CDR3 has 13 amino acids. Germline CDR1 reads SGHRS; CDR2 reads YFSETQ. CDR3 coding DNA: TGCGCCAGCAGCTCCGGGACTCTTAGTGAGCAGTTCTTC. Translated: CASSSGTLSEQFF.

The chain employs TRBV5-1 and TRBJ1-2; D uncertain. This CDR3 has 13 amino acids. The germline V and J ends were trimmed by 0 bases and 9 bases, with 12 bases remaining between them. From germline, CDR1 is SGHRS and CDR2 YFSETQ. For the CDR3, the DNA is TGCGCCAGCAGCTTGGGGGGAGGCAGGAGCTACACCTTC. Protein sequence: CASSLGGGRSYTF. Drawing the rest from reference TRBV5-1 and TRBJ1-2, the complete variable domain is KAGVTQTPRYLIKTRGQQVTLSCSPISGHRSVSWYQQTPGQGLQFLFEYFSETQRNKGNFPGRFSGRQFSNSRSEMNVSTLELGDSALYLCASSLGGGRSYTFGSGTRLTVV.

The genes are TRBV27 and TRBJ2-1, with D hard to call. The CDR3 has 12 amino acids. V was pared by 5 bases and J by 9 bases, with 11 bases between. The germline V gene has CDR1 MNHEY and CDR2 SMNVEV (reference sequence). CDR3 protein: CASSPNVAEQFF. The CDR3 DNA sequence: TGTGCCAGCAGTCCGAACGTGGCTGAGCAGTTCTTC.

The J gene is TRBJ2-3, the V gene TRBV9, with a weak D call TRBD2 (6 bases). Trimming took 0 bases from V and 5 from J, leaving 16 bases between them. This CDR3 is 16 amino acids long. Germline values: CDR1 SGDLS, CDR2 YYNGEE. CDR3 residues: CASSVVVGGPEDTQYF. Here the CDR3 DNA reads TGTGCCAGCAGCGTAGTTGTGGGAGGTCCGGAAGATACGCAGTATTTT.

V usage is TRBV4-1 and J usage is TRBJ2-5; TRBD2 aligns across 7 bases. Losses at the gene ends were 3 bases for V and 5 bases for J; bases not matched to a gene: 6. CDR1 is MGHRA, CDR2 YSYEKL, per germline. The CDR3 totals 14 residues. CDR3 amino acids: CASSQRGGRETQYF. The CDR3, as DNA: TGCGCCAGCAGCCAGAGGGGAGGGCGGGAGACCCAGTACTTC.

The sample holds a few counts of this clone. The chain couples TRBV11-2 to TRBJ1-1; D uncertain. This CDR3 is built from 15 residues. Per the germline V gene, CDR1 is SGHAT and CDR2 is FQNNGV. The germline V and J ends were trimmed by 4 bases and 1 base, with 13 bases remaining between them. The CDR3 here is CASSSVRDPNTEAFF. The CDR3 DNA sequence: TGTGCCAGCAGCTCGGTTCGGGATCCGAACACTGAAGCTTTCTTT.

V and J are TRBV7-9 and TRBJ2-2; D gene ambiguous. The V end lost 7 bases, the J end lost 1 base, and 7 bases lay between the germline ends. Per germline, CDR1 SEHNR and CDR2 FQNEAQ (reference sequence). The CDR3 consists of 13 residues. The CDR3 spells CASIPENTGELFF. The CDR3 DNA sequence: TGTGCCAGCATACCAGAGAACACCGGGGAGCTGTTTTTT.

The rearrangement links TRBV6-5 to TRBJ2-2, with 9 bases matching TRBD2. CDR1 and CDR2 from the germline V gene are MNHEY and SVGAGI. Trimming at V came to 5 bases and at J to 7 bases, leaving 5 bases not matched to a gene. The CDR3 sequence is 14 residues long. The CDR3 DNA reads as TGTGCCAGCAGTAAGGGACTAGCCGGCGGGGAGCTGTTTTTT. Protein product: CASSKGLAGGELFF.

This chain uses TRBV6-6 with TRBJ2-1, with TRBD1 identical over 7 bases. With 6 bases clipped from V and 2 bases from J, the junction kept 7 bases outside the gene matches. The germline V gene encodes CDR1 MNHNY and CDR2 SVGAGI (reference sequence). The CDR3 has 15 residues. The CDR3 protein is CASSRGTDTYNEQFF. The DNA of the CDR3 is TGTGCCAGCAGCAGGGGGACAGATACCTACAATGAGCAGTTCTTC.

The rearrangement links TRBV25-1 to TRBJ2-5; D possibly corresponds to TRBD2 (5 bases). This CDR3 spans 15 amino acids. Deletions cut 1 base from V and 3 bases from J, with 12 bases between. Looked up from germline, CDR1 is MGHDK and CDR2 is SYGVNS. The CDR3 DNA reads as TGTGCCAGCAGTGAATCGTCCGGGGTCAAAGAGACCCAGTACTTC. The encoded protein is CASSESSGVKETQYF.

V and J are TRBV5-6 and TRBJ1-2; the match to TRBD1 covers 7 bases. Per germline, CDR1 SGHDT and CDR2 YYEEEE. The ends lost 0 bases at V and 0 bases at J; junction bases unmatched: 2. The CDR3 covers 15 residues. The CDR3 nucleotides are TGTGCCAGCAGCTTGGCCCAGGGGGCTAACTATGGCTACACCTTC. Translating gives CASSLAQGANYGYTF.

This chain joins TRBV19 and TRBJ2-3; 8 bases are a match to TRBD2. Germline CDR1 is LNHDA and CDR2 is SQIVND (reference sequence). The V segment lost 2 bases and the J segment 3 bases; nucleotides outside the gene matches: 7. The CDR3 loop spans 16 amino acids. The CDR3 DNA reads TGTGCCAGTAGTATAACGGGGGAGCGGGAGACAGATACGCAGTATTTT. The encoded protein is CASSITGERETDTQYF.